Detailed here is one TCR beta chain. Its specificity is unknown. The CDR3 has 13 residues. Germline V gives CDR1 LGHNA, CDR2 YNFKEQ. Trimming stripped 0 bases from V and 5 bases from J, with 7 bases between. The data were taken from a study of T cells in localized non-small cell lung cancer. General observations from the study: There was higher T cell clonality in uninvolved adjacent lung than in tumor, and it was highest there. In adjacent lung appeared a median roughly 56 of the top 100 tumor clones. With higher T cell density in blood came longer overall survival. Heterogeneity within the tumor remains possible, as just one region underwent sequencing.

Libraries were prepared by immunoSEQ multiplex PCR; TCRdb keeps only in-frame clonotypes and omits some of them. The sample has about 40,000 clones; more than 85% are singletons. The genes are TRBV4-2 and TRBJ1-2, with D hard to call. The specimen was peripheral blood, collected before any cancer treatment. This TCR was recovered from a man aged 18 to 55 with stage I lung adenocarcinoma. The CDR3, as DNA: TGTGCCAGCAGCCAAGATCCACAGTATGGCTACACCTTC. This gives the protein CASSQDPQYGYTF.